This TCR beta chain was documented in a study of beta chain features in type 1 diabetes. CDR1 and CDR2 from the germline V gene are SEHNR and FQNEAQ (reference sequence). The CDR3 has 14 residues. Between the trimmed V and J ends, which lost 3 bases and 3 bases, there was a span of 10 bases. Of the isolated RNA, all was reverse transcribed, and so the sequenced material was expressed TCRB transcripts. This table comes from immunoSEQ multiplex PCR, and its TCRdb copy is limited to in-frame clones, with some not included. Among about 700,000 clones listed, roughly an eighth were seen once. In the case of this clone: Antigen unknown.

Study-wide points: All four CD4+ subsets of Type 1 diabetes patients contained TCRB CDR3s that were moderately but significantly shorter.

This receptor was taken from a man between 18 and 29 years old with type 1 diabetes. Sequencing was carried out using naive CD4+ T cells from blood. The V call is TRBV7-9, the J call TRBJ2-3, with a possible D match to TRBD2 (5 bases). The CDR3 region is CASSFGVGTDTQYF. CDR3 in DNA: TGTGCCAGCAGCTTCGGGGTTGGAACAGATACGCAGTATTTT. The entire variable domain, with the rest obtained from reference TRBV7-9 and TRBJ2-3, is as follows: DTGVSQNPRHKITKRGQNVTFRCDPISEHNRLYWYRQTLGQGPEFLTYFQNEAQLEKSRLLSDRFSAERPKGSFSTLEIQRTEQGDSAMYLCASSFGVGTDTQYFGPGTRLTVL.